Listed here are 20 T cell receptor beta chains from one sample, sequenced in a study of technical replicates of blood from a handful of donors. Repertoires were generated with immunoSEQ multiplex PCR, while TCRdb's copy carries only in-frame clones and drops some. Of 70,000 to 85,000 clones listed, about 95% are singletons. Material for sequencing was T cells isolated from PBMCs. The receptors stem from a human donor in good health.

This rearrangement joins TRBV13 to TRBJ1-1; D gene ambiguous. CDR1 is PRHDT, CDR2 FYEKMQ, per germline (reference sequence). The V end lost 5 bases, the J end lost 9 bases, and 16 bases lay between the germline ends. This CDR3 has 13 residues. The CDR3 loop reads CASSPRGSSQAFF. The DNA of the CDR3 is TGTGCCAGCAGCCCACGCGGCTCTAGTCAAGCTTTCTTT.

This clone was recorded only once. The rearrangement uses TRBV10-3 and TRBJ1-6; weak D call: TRBD1 (6 bases). The CDR3 is 15 amino acids. Trimming stripped 6 bases from V and 5 bases from J, with 14 bases between. Germline lookup yields CDR1 ENHRY and CDR2 SYGVKD. The CDR3: CAISENRAHNSPLHF. The CDR3 DNA sequence: TGTGCCATCAGCGAAAACAGGGCCCATAATTCACCCCTCCACTTT.

The chain has TRBV30 and TRBJ2-2, with TRBD1 as a possible D gene (6 bases). V was trimmed by 2 bases and J by 6 bases, leaving 16 bases between them. CDR1 is GTSNPN and CDR2 is SVGIG in the germline V gene (reference sequence). The CDR3 length is 15 residues. Here the CDR3 DNA reads TGTGCCTGGAGTTTGAAGGCAGGGGTGGCCGGGGAGCTGTTTTTT. Amino acids: CAWSLKAGVAGELFF.

The chain is built from TRBV30 and TRBJ1-1; tentatively, D is TRBD1 (6 bases). The CDR3 extends over 13 amino acids. V lost 4 bases to trimming and J lost 8 bases, with 17 bases between them. Looked up from germline, CDR1 is GTSNPN and CDR2 is SVGIG (reference sequence). CDR3 DNA sequence: TGTGCCTGGACCGCCTGGGGGGGGCTCGAAGCTTTCTTT. Translating gives CAWTAWGGLEAFF.

The rearrangement uses TRBV6-5 and TRBJ1-1; 7 bases match TRBD1. The V gene's germline CDR1 is MNHEY and CDR2 SVGAGI. The CDR3 spans 14 residues. The V gene end was trimmed by 6 bases and the J gene end by 3 bases; junction bases not matched to a gene: 7. The CDR3 DNA sequence: TGTGCCAGCAGGACAGGGTATACGGACACTGAAGCTTTCTTT. Amino acids: CASRTGYTDTEAFF.

This clone was found once. The chain has TRBV11-1 and TRBJ2-3; 8 positions match TRBD1. Germline V CDR1 and CDR2: SGHAT, FQDESV (reference sequence). The V gene end was trimmed by 2 bases and the J gene end by 3 bases; junction bases not matched to a gene: 4. This CDR3 region has 15 residues. CDR3 nucleotide sequence: TGTGCCAGCAGCTTATCAGGACAGGGAACAGATACGCAGTATTTT. As protein: CASSLSGQGTDTQYF.

This clone has just one count. The chain combines TRBV28 with TRBJ1-5, with D perhaps matching TRBD1 (6 bases). Germline V gives CDR1 MDHEN, CDR2 SYDVKM. V was trimmed by 4 bases and J by 3 bases, leaving 13 bases between them. The CDR3 consists of 15 residues. CDR3 sequence: CASSSMGALNQPQHF. CDR3 coding DNA: TGTGCCAGCAGTTCTATGGGGGCGCTCAATCAGCCCCAGCATTTT.

This clone was observed a single time. The chain carries TRBV5-1 and TRBJ1-1; D unresolved. Trimming left V 1 base short and J 6 bases short, with 13 bases between. CDR1 is SGHRS and CDR2 is YFSETQ in the germline V gene. This CDR3 is 14 amino acids long. This CDR3 is CASSLRWERAEAFF. The CDR3 DNA sequence: TGCGCCAGCAGCTTGCGTTGGGAGAGGGCTGAAGCTTTCTTT.

The chain employs TRBV7-9 and TRBJ1-4, with 9 positions matching TRBD1. V dropped 7 bases and J dropped 4; count of bases not matched to a gene: 4. This CDR3 comprises 14 residues. Germline assignment: CDR1 SEHNR and CDR2 FQNEAQ (reference sequence). CDR3 nucleotides: TGTGCCAGCACGCCGGGACAGGGTAATGAAAAACTGTTTTTT. It translates to CASTPGQGNEKLFF.

The rearrangement uses TRBV5-1 and TRBJ1-5, with 10 positions matching TRBD1. J gave up 1 base and V 7 bases, and 14 bases lay outside the gene matches. The germline V gene encodes CDR1 SGHRS and CDR2 YFSETQ. This CDR3 contains 18 residues. The CDR3 coding sequence is TGCGCCAGCCCGGGACAGGGGTGCCTACGAGGGAGCAATCAGCCCCAGCATTTT. Translation: CASPGQGCLRGSNQPQHF.

The rearrangement links TRBV6-5 to TRBJ1-2; D is perhaps TRBD1 (6 bases). CDR1 and CDR2 (germline): MNHEY, SVGAGI. V dropped 0 bases and J dropped 7 bases, with 9 bases sitting between them. The CDR3 is 13 residues long. CDR3 loop: CASSYSGRGGYTF. The CDR3 DNA follows: TGTGCCAGCAGTTACTCGGGCAGGGGTGGCTACACCTTC.

With regard to this clone: This specimen includes other DNA sequences encoding the same CDR3. This chain links TRBV28 with TRBJ2-1; no definite D call. Trimming removed 4 bases at V and 4 bases at J, with 2 bases between. This CDR3 has 11 residues. Germline CDR1 reads MDHEN; CDR2 reads SYDVKM. In DNA, the CDR3 is TGTGCCAGCAGTTCTTACAATGAGCAGTTCTTC. Protein sequence: CASSSYNEQFF.

V usage is TRBV6-6 and J usage is TRBJ2-3, with 8 bases fitting TRBD2. The CDR3 spans 16 residues. J was trimmed by 0 bases and V by 5 bases; bases with no gene match: 7. Germline V gives CDR1 MNHNY, CDR2 SVGAGI (reference sequence). The CDR3 reads CASSAVRGGSTDTQYF. CDR3 coding DNA: TGTGCCAGCAGTGCTGTTCGGGGGGGGAGCACAGATACGCAGTATTTT.

The chain employs TRBV10-3 and TRBJ1-5; 7 bases match TRBD1. J was trimmed by 3 bases and V by 0 bases; bases with no gene match: 11. CDR1 and CDR2 from the germline V gene are ENHRY and SYGVKD. The CDR3 totals 18 residues. CDR3 sequence (DNA): TGTGCCATCAGTGAGTCAAGAGGGATCGACAGGGACAATCAGCCCCAGCATTTT. This sequence encodes CAISESRGIDRDNQPQHF.

CDR3 sequence: CASSSGSSGVDTQYF. CDR3 sequence (DNA): TGTGCCAGCAGCTCCGGATCTAGCGGGGTCGATACGCAGTATTTT. The chain combines TRBV7-3 with TRBJ2-3; 9 nucleotides match TRBD2. Germline-derived CDR1 and CDR2 are SGHTA and FQGTGA. This CDR3 region has 15 residues. V shed 4 bases and J 6 bases; nucleotides not matched to a gene: 8.

This rearrangement joins TRBV7-9 to TRBJ2-5; the match to TRBD2 covers 8 bases. V lost 4 bases to trimming and J lost 5 bases; unmatched junction nucleotides: 18. The germline V gene has CDR1 SEHNR and CDR2 FQNEAQ (reference sequence). This CDR3 region has 18 residues. CDR3 sequence: CASSSTSSGTRLAETQYF. CDR3 nucleotide sequence: TGTGCCAGCAGCTCGACTTCCTCCGGGACTAGGCTGGCGGAGACCCAGTACTTC. Full variable domain (rest looked up from reference TRBV7-9 and TRBJ2-5): DTGVSQNPRHKITKRGQNVTFRCDPISEHNRLYWYRQTLGQGPEFLTYFQNEAQLEKSRLLSDRFSAERPKGSFSTLEIQRTEQGDSAMYLCASSSTSSGTRLAETQYFGPGTRLLVL.

This clone was detected once. V gene TRBV4-1 combines with J gene TRBJ2-7, with D perhaps TRBD2 (5 bases). Germline CDR1 MGHRA, CDR2 YSYEKL. The length of the CDR3 is 13 residues. Trimming stripped 4 bases from V and 3 bases from J, with 10 bases between. The CDR3 here is CASSPRTDYEQYF. The CDR3 DNA sequence: TGCGCCAGCAGCCCGCGGACTGACTACGAGCAGTACTTC.

This clone has a handful of counts. The chain recombines TRBV5-4 with TRBJ2-1, with D hard to call. The CDR3 sequence is 12 residues long. The ends were cut back, 4 bases at V and 3 bases at J, with 5 bases in the middle. Germline V gene data show CDR1 as SGHNT and CDR2 as YYREEE (reference sequence). The CDR3 is CASSLDYNEQFF. DNA for the CDR3: TGTGCCAGCAGCCTAGACTACAATGAGCAGTTCTTC.

The V gene is TRBV15, the J gene TRBJ2-3, with 10 nucleotides matching TRBD1. The CDR3 is 17 amino acids. Germline V lookup: CDR1 LNHNV, CDR2 YYDKDF (reference sequence). V shed 1 base, J shed 1 base, and the junction held 5 bases outside the gene matches. CDR3 nucleotides: TGTGCCACCAGCAGAGGATCGGACAGGGGGGGCACAGATACGCAGTATTTT. Its translation is CATSRGSDRGGTDTQYF.

The gene calls are TRBV27 and TRBJ2-7; tentatively, D is TRBD1 (6 bases). The germline gives CDR1 MNHEY, CDR2 SMNVEV (reference sequence). V gave up 11 bases and J gave up 2 bases, with 19 bases separating them. The CDR3 totals 14 residues. CDR3 protein: CACKGGTRPYEQYF. The CDR3 DNA sequence: TGTGCCTGCAAAGGGGGTACGCGCCCCTACGAGCAGTACTTC.